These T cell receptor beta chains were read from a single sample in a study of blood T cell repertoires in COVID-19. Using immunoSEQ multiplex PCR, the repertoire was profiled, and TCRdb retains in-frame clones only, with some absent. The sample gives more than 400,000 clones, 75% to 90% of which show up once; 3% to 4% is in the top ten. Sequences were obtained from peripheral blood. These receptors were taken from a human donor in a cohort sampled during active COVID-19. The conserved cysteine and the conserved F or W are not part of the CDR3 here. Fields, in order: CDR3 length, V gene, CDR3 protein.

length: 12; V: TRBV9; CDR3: ASSASGDYNEQF
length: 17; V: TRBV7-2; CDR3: ASSPTGLAGVVLTSEQF
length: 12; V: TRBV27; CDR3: ASSFDRAGYEQY
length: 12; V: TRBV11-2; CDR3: ASSNSPTNEKLF
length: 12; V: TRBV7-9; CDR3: ASSLVGARGGYT
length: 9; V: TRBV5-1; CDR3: ASSLSLLAF
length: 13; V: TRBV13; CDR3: ASSRRGPPGYEQY
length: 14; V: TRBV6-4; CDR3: ASSDSPAGGRDTQY
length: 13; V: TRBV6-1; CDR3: ASSEYRSSNQPQH
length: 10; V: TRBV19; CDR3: ASSTQGYEQY
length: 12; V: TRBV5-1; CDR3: ASSLVSGDTEAF
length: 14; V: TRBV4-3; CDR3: ASSHSGLAGGDEQY
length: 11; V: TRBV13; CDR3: ASNLGRRNEQF
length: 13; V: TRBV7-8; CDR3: ASSSWTGSFNEQF
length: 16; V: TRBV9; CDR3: ASSVDPSGRGTYNEQF
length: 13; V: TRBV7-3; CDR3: ASSKHGAPQETQY
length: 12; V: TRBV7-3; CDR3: ASSSSGGRNEQF
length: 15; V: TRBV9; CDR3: ASSATGGTPYQETQY
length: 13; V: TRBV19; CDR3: ASSPGTGVFYGYT
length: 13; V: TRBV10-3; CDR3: AISRGQGSDTEAF
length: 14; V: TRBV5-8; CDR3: ASSLLRGTGLGTQY
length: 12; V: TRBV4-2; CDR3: ASSHPGLAGEQF
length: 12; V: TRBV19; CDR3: ASSIWRQGTEAF
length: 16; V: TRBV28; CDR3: ASRTSSPTGDTNYGYT
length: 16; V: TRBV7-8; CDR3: ASSTRTGVSYSNQPQH
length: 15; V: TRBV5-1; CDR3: ASSHGARDRGLGPQY
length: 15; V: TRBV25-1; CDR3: ASSDHYTGKVPRGYT